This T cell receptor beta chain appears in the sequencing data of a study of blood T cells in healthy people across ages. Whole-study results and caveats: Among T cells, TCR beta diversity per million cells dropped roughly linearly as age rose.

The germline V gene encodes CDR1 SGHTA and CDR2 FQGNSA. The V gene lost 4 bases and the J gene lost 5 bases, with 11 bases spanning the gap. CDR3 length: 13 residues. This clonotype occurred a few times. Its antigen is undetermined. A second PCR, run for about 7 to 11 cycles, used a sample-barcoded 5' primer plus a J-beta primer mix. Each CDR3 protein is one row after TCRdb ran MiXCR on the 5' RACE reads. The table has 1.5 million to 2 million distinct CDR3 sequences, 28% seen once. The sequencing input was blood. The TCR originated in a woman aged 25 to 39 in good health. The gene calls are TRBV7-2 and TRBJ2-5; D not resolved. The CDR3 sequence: CASSSFRAETQYF. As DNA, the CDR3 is TGTGCCAGCAGCTCATTTAGGGCGGAGACCCAGTACTTC.